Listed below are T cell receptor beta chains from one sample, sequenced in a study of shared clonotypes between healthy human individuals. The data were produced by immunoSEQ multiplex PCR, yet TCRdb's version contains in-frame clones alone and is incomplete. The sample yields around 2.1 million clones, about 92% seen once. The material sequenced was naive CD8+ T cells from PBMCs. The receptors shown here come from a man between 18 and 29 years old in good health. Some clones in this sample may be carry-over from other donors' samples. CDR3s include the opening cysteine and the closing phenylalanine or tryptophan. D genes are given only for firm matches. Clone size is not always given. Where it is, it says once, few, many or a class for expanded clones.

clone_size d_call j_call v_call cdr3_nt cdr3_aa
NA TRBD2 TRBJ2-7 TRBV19 TGTGCCAGTAGTATAGTGGCGACTAGCGGGACTTACGAGCAGTACTTC CASSIVATSGTYEQYF
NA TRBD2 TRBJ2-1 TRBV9 TGTGCCAGCAGCCCTTCGGTAGCGGGAGGCTCCTACAATGAGCAGTTCTTC CASSPSVAGGSYNEQFF
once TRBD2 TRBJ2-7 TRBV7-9 TGTGCCAGCCGGACTAGCGGGAGCTACGAGCAGTACTTC CASRTSGSYEQYF
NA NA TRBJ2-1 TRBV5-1 TGCGCCAGCAGCCTAATAGGGGATGGCAATGAGCAGTTCTTC CASSLIGDGNEQFF
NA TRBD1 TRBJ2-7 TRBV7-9 TGTGCCAGCAGCCCAGGGGGCTCAATCGTCCACGAGCAGTACTTC CASSPGGSIVHEQYF
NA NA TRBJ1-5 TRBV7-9 TGTGCCAGCAGCTTAGCCGGGACATCCCAGCATTTT CASSLAGTSQHF
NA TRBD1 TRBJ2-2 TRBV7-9 TGTGCCAGCAGCTTCGCCAGGGGGAGCACCGGGGAGCTGTTTTTT CASSFARGSTGELFF
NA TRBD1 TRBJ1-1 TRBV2 TGTGCCAGCAGTGAACAGGGGGACTATACTGAAGCTTTCTTT CASSEQGDYTEAFF
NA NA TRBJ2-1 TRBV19 TGTGCCAGTAGTCACGAGGGGGTGGGCTCCTACAATGAGCAGTTCTTC CASSHEGVGSYNEQFF
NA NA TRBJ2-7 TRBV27 TGTGCCAGCAGCCGTGGGAGTCGTCCCTCCTACGAGCAGTACTTC CASSRGSRPSYEQYF
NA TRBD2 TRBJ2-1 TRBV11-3 TGTGCCAGCAGCCCGCGGGAGGGCCCCTACAATGAGCAGTTCTTC CASSPREGPYNEQFF
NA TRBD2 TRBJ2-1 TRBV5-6 TGTGCCACCTCTAGCGGGAGAAGCGATGAGCAGTTCTTC CATSSGRSDEQFF
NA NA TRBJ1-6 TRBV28 TGTGCCAGCAGTCGGACAGCGTATAATTCACCCCTCCACTTT CASSRTAYNSPLHF
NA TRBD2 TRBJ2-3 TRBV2 TGTGCCACCACTAGCGGGAGGAGCACAGATACGCAGTATTTT CATTSGRSTDTQYF
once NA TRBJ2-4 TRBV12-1 TGTGCCAGCAGCTTTGGGAGCGTTTTAGCCAAAAACATTCAGTACTTC CASSFGSVLAKNIQYF
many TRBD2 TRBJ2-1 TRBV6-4 TGTGCCAGCAGTGAGACTAGCGTCGGTGAGCAGTTCTTC CASSETSVGEQFF
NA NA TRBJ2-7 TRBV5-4 TGTGCCAGCAGCGCCGAGATGGCAAGCGAGCAGTACTTC CASSAEMASEQYF
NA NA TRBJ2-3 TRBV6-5 TGTGCCAGCAGCGCAGACTACACAGATACGCAGTATTTT CASSADYTDTQYF
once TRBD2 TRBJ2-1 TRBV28 TGTGCCAGCAGTACCTCAACTAGCGGGGTTTACAATGAGCAGTTCTTC CASSTSTSGVYNEQFF
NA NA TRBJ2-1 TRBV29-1 TGCAGCGTTGAACCGAACTACAATGAGCAGTTCTTC CSVEPNYNEQFF
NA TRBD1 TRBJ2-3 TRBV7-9 TGTGCCAGCAGCTTAGTGTCGGGACAGGGAAGCACAGATACGCAGTATTTT CASSLVSGQGSTDTQYF
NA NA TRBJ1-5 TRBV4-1 TGCGCCAGCTCGGCGGTGGGGAGCCAGCCCCAGCATTTT CASSAVGSQPQHF
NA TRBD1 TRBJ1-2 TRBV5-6 TGTGCCAGCAGCTTGAACACAGGGGTGGCTGGCTACACCTTC CASSLNTGVAGYTF
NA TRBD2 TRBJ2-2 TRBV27 TGTGCCAGCAGTTCTATGGGACTAGCGGTTCGTGCGAACACCGGGGAGCTGTTTTTT CASSSMGLAVRANTGELFF
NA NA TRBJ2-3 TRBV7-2 TGTGCCAGCAGCCCAGCGGCAGCTAGCACAGATACGCAGTATTTT CASSPAAASTDTQYF
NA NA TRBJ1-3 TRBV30 TGTGCCTGGAACCCGGGGGCGGGAAACACCATATATTTT CAWNPGAGNTIYF
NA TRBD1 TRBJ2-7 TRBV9 TGTGCCAGCAGCGCCCTAGGGACAGGGGGGTACGAGCAGTACTTC CASSALGTGGYEQYF
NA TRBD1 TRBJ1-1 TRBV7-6 TGTGCCAGCAGCCAGGGACAGGGGGAAGCTTTCTTT CASSQGQGEAFF
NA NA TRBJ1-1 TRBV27 TGTGCCAGCAGTTTATCCCCCGGGGCGGCTAACACTGAAGCTTTCTTT CASSLSPGAANTEAFF
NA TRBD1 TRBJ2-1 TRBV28 TGTGCCAGCAGGGCCGTGGACAGGGGGCCCCGCTCCTACAATGAGCAGTTCTTC CASRAVDRGPRSYNEQFF
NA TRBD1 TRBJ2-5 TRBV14 TGTGCCAGCAGCCCTAGGACAGGGGGGACCCAGTACTTC CASSPRTGGTQYF
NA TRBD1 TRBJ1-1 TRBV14 TGTGCCAGCAGCCAAGGACAGGGCACTGAAGCTTTCTTT CASSQGQGTEAFF
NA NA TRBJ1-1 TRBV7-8 TGTGCCAGCACTAAAGGGTGGGGAGGCACTGAAGCTTTCTTT CASTKGWGGTEAFF
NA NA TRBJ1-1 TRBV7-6 TGTGCCAGCAGCTCCATTAGGCCGACAGCCACAGAAGCTTTCTTT CASSSIRPTATEAFF
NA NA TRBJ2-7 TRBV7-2 TGTGCCAGCAGCTTAGAAAGCCAGACCCTCTCTTCTTTATCCTACGAGCAGTACTTC CASSLESQTLSSLSYEQYF
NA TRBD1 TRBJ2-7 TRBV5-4 TGTGCCAGCAGCTTGGCCTCGACAGGGGGCACCTACGAGCAGTACTTC CASSLASTGGTYEQYF
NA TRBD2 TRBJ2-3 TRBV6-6 TGTGCTGGGGGGGGGACGGACCCCACAGATACGCAGTATTTT CAGGGTDPTDTQYF
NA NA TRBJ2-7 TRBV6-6 TGTGCCAGCAGTTCTGGGGGACGGTTTTACGAGCAGTACTTC CASSSGGRFYEQYF
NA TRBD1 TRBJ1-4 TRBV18 TGTGCCAGCTCACCACGGAGCTATTCGGGACAGGATAATGAAAAACTGTTTTTT CASSPRSYSGQDNEKLFF
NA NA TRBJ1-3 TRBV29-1 TGCAGCGTTGGGGGCCCCTCGGGAACCATATATTTT CSVGGPSGTIYF
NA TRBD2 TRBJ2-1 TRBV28 TGTGCCAGCAGTTTGCTGGGACTAGCGGCCTACAATGAGCAGTTCTTC CASSLLGLAAYNEQFF
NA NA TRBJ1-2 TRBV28 TGTGCCAGCAGTCAACAGGGAAACTATGGCTACACCTTC CASSQQGNYGYTF
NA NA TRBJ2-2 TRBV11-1 TGTGCCAGCAGCTTATTGATAAGCACCGGGGAGCTGTTTTTT CASSLLISTGELFF
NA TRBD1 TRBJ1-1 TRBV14 TGTGCCAGCAGCCACCTTAGGACAGGGACGACTGAAGCTTTCTTT CASSHLRTGTTEAFF
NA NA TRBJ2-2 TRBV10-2 TGCGCCAGCAGTGAGTTAGGGAGCACCGGGGAGCTGTTTTTT CASSELGSTGELFF
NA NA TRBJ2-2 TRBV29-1 TGCAGCGTCACCGCCTGGGTTCCTACAGGGAACACCGGGGAGCTGTTTTTT CSVTAWVPTGNTGELFF
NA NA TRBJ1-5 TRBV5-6 TGTGCCAGCAGCTTGTCCCCATATAGCAATCAGCCCCAGCATTTT CASSLSPYSNQPQHF
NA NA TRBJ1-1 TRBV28 TGTGCCATCCGAAGGGGGATTGAAGCTTTCTTT CAIRRGIEAFF
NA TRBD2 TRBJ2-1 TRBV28 TGTGCCAGCAGCTATAGGACTAGCGGGAGGGCCGAGTTCTTC CASSYRTSGRAEFF
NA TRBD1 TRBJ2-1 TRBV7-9 TGTGCCAGCAGCGGGGACAGCGACAATGAGCAGTTCTTC CASSGDSDNEQFF
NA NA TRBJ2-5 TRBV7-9 TGTGCCAGCAGCTTATCATACATGGGTGCAGAGACCCAGTACTTC CASSLSYMGAETQYF
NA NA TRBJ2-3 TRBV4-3 TGCGCCAGCAGCCAAGTGCGGAGGGGCACAGATACGCAGTATTTT CASSQVRRGTDTQYF
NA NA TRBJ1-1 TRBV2 TGTGCCTGCATGAAGGGGAGGGAAGCTTTCTTT CACMKGREAFF
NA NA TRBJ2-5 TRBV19 TGTGCCACACGAGACAGGGGAGGGTTGGAGACCCAGTACTTC CATRDRGGLETQYF
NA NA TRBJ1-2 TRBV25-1 TGTGCCAGCAGTCTCTACAGTAACTATGGCTACACCTTC CASSLYSNYGYTF
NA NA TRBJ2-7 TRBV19 TGTGCCAGTAGTATCATAAGCGGACTCACCTACGAGCAGTACTTC CASSIISGLTYEQYF
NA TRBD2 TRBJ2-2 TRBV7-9 TGTGCCAGCAGTCCACCGCCAGCGGGAGAGAACACCGGGGAGCTGTTTTTT CASSPPPAGENTGELFF